This T cell receptor beta chain is from a study of T cells in Graves' hyperthyroidism and ophthalmopathy. Study conclusions and caveats: Within blood appeared most thyroid clonotypes that had expanded above 0.001. Ophthalmopathy, which appeared later, was predicted by the model a median about 6.8 months before onset.

There were TCR beta CDR3 regions amplified from RNA transcripts. The HTBI primer set drove a first-round RT-PCR of the TCR CDR3. In TCRdb, the multiplex PCR reads were re-called with MiXCR into one record per CDR3 protein. The data hold 500,000 to 600,000 distinct CDR3 sequences, with over 35% observed a single time. Concerning this clonotype itself: Its specificity is not known.

Trimming pared 8 bases from V and 8 bases from J, leaving 18 bases between. Germline V CDR1 and CDR2: GTSNPN, SVGIG (reference sequence). The CDR3 is made up of 12 amino acids. Each diagnosis was grounded in clinical symptoms, serum thyroxine and TRAb, thyroid ultrasound, and orbital computed tomography. The TCR was taken from an adult woman with Graves' disease, either hyperthyroidism or ophthalmopathy (not recorded which). The sequencing sample was made of peripheral blood or thyroid tissue (not recorded which). The rearrangement joins TRBV30 to TRBJ1-2; a possible D gene is TRBD1 (6 bases). CDR3 nucleotides: TGTGCCAGCCGACAGGAGGTGGAAGGCTACACCTTC. Translation gives CASRQEVEGYTF.